A single sample gave rise to the 26 T cell receptor beta chains below, sequenced in a study of T-cell reconstitution after alpha-beta-depleted transplantation in children. This sample's TCRbeta library carried unique molecular identifier barcodes. TCRdb itself ran the PCR reads through MiXCR, one entry per CDR3 protein. The data contain around 700,000 distinct CDR3 sequences, under 15% of them singletons. The sequences come from PBMCs, collected before TCRalphabeta/CD19-depleted stem cell transplant. These receptors all come from a girl aged 2-10 years with congenital amegakaryocytic thrombocytopenia, due to receive a stem cell transplant.

This clonotype appeared many times. The chain combines TRBV10-3 with TRBJ2-1; 8 nucleotides align to TRBD2. V gave up 3 bases and J gave up 0 bases; unmatched junction bases: 16. The CDR3 extends over 20 amino acids. From germline, CDR1 is ENHRY and CDR2 SYGVKD. CDR3 DNA sequence: TGTGCCATCAGTGATAGCTGGGCTAGCGGGTCCAGAAGCTCCTACAATGAGCAGTTCTTC. It yields the protein CAISDSWASGSRSSYNEQFF.

Only a few counts were recorded for this clonotype. The V call is TRBV10-2, the J call TRBJ2-7, with 8 bases lining up with TRBD2. This CDR3 is 13 amino acids long. V was pared by 7 bases and J by 1 base, with 3 bases of the junction left unmatched. Germline CDR1 WSHSY, CDR2 SAAADI. The CDR3 region is CASKTSASYEQYF. The CDR3 DNA is TGCGCCAGCAAGACTAGCGCGTCCTACGAGCAGTACTTC.

The chain is built from TRBV20-1 and TRBJ1-6, with 10 bases that match TRBD1. The CDR3 has 19 residues. The J segment lost 7 bases and the V segment lost 7 bases, leaving 22 bases of the junction unmatched. CDR1 and CDR2 (germline): DFQATT, SNEGSKA (reference sequence). CDR3 coding DNA: TGCAGTGTTCAGGCTGCGGAATTCGGGACAGGGGTCCTAAATTCACCCCTCCACTTT. Translating it yields CSVQAAEFGTGVLNSPLHF.

J is TRBJ2-1 and V is TRBV18; D perhaps matches TRBD2 (5 bases). Trimming left V 2 bases short and J 6 bases short, with 20 bases between. Germline CDR1 and CDR2: KGHSH and LQKENI. This CDR3 is built from 17 residues. The CDR3 sequence is CASSPNGADLTSNEQFF. The CDR3 nucleotides are TGTGCCAGCTCACCAAACGGAGCGGACCTGACGAGCAATGAGCAGTTCTTC.

This clonotype was detected many times. The rearrangement joins TRBV29-1 to TRBJ2-5; 7 nucleotides line up with TRBD2. Germline lookup yields CDR1 SQVTM and CDR2 ANQGSEA. V shed 4 bases, J shed 4 bases, and the junction held 3 bases outside the gene matches. The CDR3 length is 12 residues. The CDR3 sequence: CSVVGGRETQYF. The CDR3 DNA reads as TGCAGCGTTGTAGGCGGGAGAGAGACCCAGTACTTC.

The chain carries TRBV7-2 and TRBJ2-5; TRBD2 matches 8 bases. Trimming cost V 5 bases and J 3 bases; bases outside gene matches: 11. The CDR3 is 16 residues long. The V gene's germline CDR1 is SGHTA and CDR2 FQGNSA. Here the CDR3 DNA reads TGTGCCAGCAGCCCGGACACGGGAGGGCCTGAAGAGACCCAGTACTTC. Translating gives CASSPDTGGPEETQYF.

This clonotype occurred a few times. This chain connects TRBV5-1 to TRBJ1-1; maybe TRBD1 (5 bases). CDR1 and CDR2 from the germline V gene are SGHRS and YFSETQ. This CDR3 has 15 residues. The V and J ends lost 4 bases and 11 bases respectively, with 24 bases between them. CDR3 residues: CASSPFPGGGMDAFF. As DNA, the CDR3 is TGCGCCAGCAGCCCGTTCCCCGGTGGGGGGATGGACGCTTTCTTT.

This clonotype has a count of ten or more. Here the CDR3 DNA reads TGCGCCAGCAGCGAGACGGATACGCAGTATTTT. Its translation: CASSETDTQYF. The V call is TRBV5-1, the J call TRBJ2-3; no clear D. CDR1 is SGHRS and CDR2 is YFSETQ in the germline V gene. Trimming cost V 4 bases and J 6 bases, with 6 bases left between them. The CDR3 is made up of 11 amino acids.

This clonotype was observed at least ten times. V and J are TRBV6-1 and TRBJ1-2; D remains ambiguous. The CDR3 loop spans 13 amino acids. Germline-derived CDR1 and CDR2 are MNHNS and SASEGT. Trimming shortened V by 5 bases and J by 2 bases, and 9 bases separated the two germline ends. Written as DNA, the CDR3 is TGTGCCAGCAGTCGGACCGCGAACTATGGCTACACCTTC. As protein: CASSRTANYGYTF.

The table lists this clonotype with many counts. One junction end does not reproduce the germline sequence, and a read error may be involved. The J gene is TRBJ2-1, the V gene TRBV20-1; D not resolved. CDR1 DFQATT and CDR2 SNEGSKA come from the germline V gene (reference sequence). The CDR3 contains 15 residues. Written as DNA, the CDR3 is TGCAGTGCGAGAGGTGGAGTGCTGGGGTTCAATGAGCAGTTCTTC. It encodes CSARGGVLGFNEQFF.

The chain couples TRBV18 to TRBJ1-2, with 9 positions matching TRBD1. V was clipped by 3 bases and J by 3 bases; unmatched bases: 8. Germline CDR1 is KGHSH and CDR2 is LQKENI. The CDR3 has 16 residues. CDR3 coding DNA: TGTGCCAGCTCACCGGGACAGGGCAGAGTGGACTATGGCTACACCTTC. Translated, it gives CASSPGQGRVDYGYTF.

V usage is TRBV24-1 and J usage is TRBJ2-3, with a weak D call TRBD2 (6 bases). V gave up 4 bases and J gave up 0 bases, with 13 bases separating them. The germline gives CDR1 KGHDR, CDR2 SFDVKD. The CDR3 has 16 residues. This chain's CDR3 is CATSDWDSPSTDTQYF. The CDR3 DNA sequence: TGTGCCACCAGTGACTGGGACTCACCAAGCACAGATACGCAGTATTTT.

Here the CDR3 DNA reads TGTGCCAGTAAGGGGTTAGCGGGATTGAGCTCCTACAATGAGCAGTTCTTC. Protein product: CASKGLAGLSSYNEQFF. The V and J genes are TRBV19 and TRBJ2-1, with 8 nucleotides matching TRBD2. CDR1 LNHDA and CDR2 SQIVND come from the germline V gene (reference sequence). Trimming at V came to 7 bases and at J to 0 bases, leaving 11 bases not matched to a gene. CDR3 length: 17 amino acids.

A few counts support this clonotype. The chain carries TRBV7-6 and TRBJ2-3; no clear D. This CDR3 has 15 amino acids. Per the germline V gene, CDR1 is SGHVS and CDR2 is FNYEAQ. V was shortened by 3 bases and J by 2 bases, with 12 bases between the two germline ends. The CDR3 reads CASSLATTPTDTQYF. The CDR3 DNA reads TGTGCCAGCAGCTTGGCTACGACTCCCACAGATACGCAGTATTTT. Complete variable domain (other parts from reference TRBV7-6 and TRBJ2-3): GAGVSQSPRYKVTKRGQDVALRCDPISGHVSLYWYRQALGQGPEFLTYFNYEAQQDKSGLPNDRFSAERPEGSISTLTIQRTEQRDSAMYRCASSLATTPTDTQYFGPGTRLTVL.

DNA of the CDR3: TGTGCCATCAACCCGGGACTAGAGGCATCCGAGCAGTACTTC. It specifies CAINPGLEASEQYF. The chain couples TRBV10-3 to TRBJ2-7; 8 bases line up with TRBD2. This CDR3 has 14 amino acids. Germline V gene sequence: CDR1 ENHRY, CDR2 SYGVKD. V gave up 7 bases and J gave up 6 bases; unmatched junction bases: 11.

This clonotype was observed at least ten times. The gene calls are TRBV12-3 or TRBV12-4 and TRBJ2-2; TRBD1 might be the D (5 bases). The V gene lost 6 bases and the J gene lost 5 bases, with 7 bases spanning the gap. CDR3 length equals 12 residues. The CDR3 DNA follows: TGTGCCAGCAGGCGACAGACCGGGGAGCTGTTTTTT. Translation gives CASRRQTGELFF.

This clonotype occurred many times. The chain couples TRBV15 to TRBJ2-5, with D hard to call. Germline CDR1 is LNHNV and CDR2 is YYDKDF (reference sequence). CDR3 length: 14 residues. V was pared by 0 bases and J by 0 bases, with 5 bases between. This CDR3 is CATSRDNYQETQYF. CDR3 DNA: TGTGCCACCAGCAGAGATAATTACCAAGAGACCCAGTACTTC.

The chain links TRBV7-6 to TRBJ2-5; D is unresolved. Germline CDR1 reads SGHVS; CDR2 reads FNYEAQ. This CDR3 comprises 16 residues. Trimming shortened V by 1 base and J by 5 bases, and 17 bases separated the two germline ends. The CDR3 DNA follows: TGTGCCAGCAGCTTAGAGGGCCCCGGGCCGAGGGAGACCCAGTACTTC. This codes for CASSLEGPGPRETQYF.

Concerning this clonotype: Compared with germline, one end of the junction differs, possibly owing to a read error. This chain joins TRBV5-1 and TRBJ2-1, with D hard to call. CDR3 size: 13 residues. The V gene's germline CDR1 is SGHRS and CDR2 YFSETQ. The CDR3 protein is CANSLELDNEQFF. The CDR3 bases are TGCGCCAACAGCTTGGAGCTGGACAATGAGCAGTTCTTC. The full variable domain, rest sourced from reference TRBV5-1 and TRBJ2-1, is KAGVTQTPRYLIKTRGQQVTLSCSPISGHRSVSWYQQTPGQGLQFLFEYFSETQRNKGNFPGRFSGRQFSNSRSEMNVSTLELGDSALYLCANSLELDNEQFFGPGTRLTVL.

This clonotype was observed many times. This chain uses TRBV5-5 with TRBJ2-5, with D tentatively TRBD1 (6 bases). CDR1 SGHKS and CDR2 YYEKEE come from the germline V gene (reference sequence). This CDR3 has 16 amino acids. V lost 4 bases and J lost 2, with 18 bases in between. The CDR3 sequence: CASSTQDQTGQETQYF. In DNA form, the CDR3 reads TGTGCCAGCAGCACCCAAGACCAGACAGGTCAAGAGACCCAGTACTTC.

This clonotype was observed many times. The J gene is TRBJ2-7, the V gene TRBV6-4, with 14 bases fitting TRBD2. The V segment lost 6 bases and the J segment 4 bases; nucleotides outside the gene matches: 17. The CDR3 loop spans 19 amino acids. CDR1 is MRHNA and CDR2 is SNTAGT in the germline V gene. The DNA for the CDR3 is TGTGCCAGCAGGATCCCGGGACTAGCGGGAGTTGTGTGGGTTTACGAGCAGTACTTC. Protein: CASRIPGLAGVVWVYEQYF.

V and J are TRBV10-3 and TRBJ2-7; no reliable D call. This CDR3 has 11 residues. Germline CDR1 is ENHRY and CDR2 is SYGVKD. The V gene lost 4 bases and the J gene lost 5 bases, with 6 bases spanning the gap. The CDR3 sequence: CAISGRDEQYF. CDR3 bases: TGTGCCATCAGTGGCCGGGACGAGCAGTACTTC.

The chain has TRBV6-5 and TRBJ2-3; 8 positions agree with TRBD2. V was clipped by 2 bases and J by 4 bases; unmatched bases: 5. Germline lookup yields CDR1 MNHEY and CDR2 SVGAGI. This CDR3 has 15 residues. The CDR3 is CASSYLLAGSDTQYF. The CDR3 nucleotides read TGTGCCAGCAGTTACCTGCTAGCGGGTTCAGATACGCAGTATTTT.

This clonotype was seen ten or more times. The J gene is TRBJ2-3, the V gene TRBV5-5; D is unresolved. CDR1 SGHKS and CDR2 YYEKEE come from the germline V gene (reference sequence). This CDR3 is built from 15 residues. V was pared by 4 bases and J by 2 bases, with 14 bases between. CDR3 amino acids: CASSPWRKYTDTQYF. DNA of the CDR3: TGTGCCAGCAGCCCCTGGCGAAAGTACACAGATACGCAGTATTTT.

This clonotype has ten or more counts. The CDR3 nucleotides are TGCGCCAGCAGCTTGTTAGTCGGGACAGGCCATGAAGCTTTCTTT. As protein: CASSLLVGTGHEAFF. The chain links TRBV5-1 to TRBJ1-1; TRBD1 matches 8 bases. The CDR3 runs to 15 residues. The V gene's germline CDR1 is SGHRS and CDR2 YFSETQ. V was clipped by 1 base and J by 7 bases; unmatched bases: 9.

This clonotype was seen at least ten times. V usage is TRBV5-1 and J usage is TRBJ2-3; maybe TRBD2 (6 bases). The CDR3 spans 17 residues. Germline CDR1 reads SGHRS; CDR2 reads YFSETQ. The V and J ends lost 0 bases and 4 bases respectively, with 18 bases between them. The CDR3 here is CASSLGTVEPSADTQYF. CDR3 nucleotide sequence: TGCGCCAGCAGCTTGGGGACGGTAGAACCTAGCGCAGATACGCAGTATTTT.